This TCR beta chain was recorded in a study of cytomegalovirus exposure and HLA in healthy donors. The study, taken as a whole, reports: In an earlier analysis, productive rearrangement rates for most beta V segments clustered near 87% or 30%. For presence/absence analyses, sequencing depth was assumed to be roughly uniform across donors.

On this clone: Its target is unknown.

Nominally healthy donors were sampled, though unrecorded immune exposures were likely. The PCR made use of 60 Vbeta and 13 Jbeta primers. The data were produced by immunoSEQ multiplex PCR, yet TCRdb's version contains in-frame clones alone and is incomplete. The sample includes about 160,000 clones, roughly 80% seen only once; the top ten take approximately 2.3%. Germline CDR1 SGHAT, CDR2 FQDESV (reference sequence). The CDR3 runs to 16 residues. The V end was cut by 5 bases, the J end by 0 bases, with 14 bases between. The genes are TRBV11-1 and TRBJ2-1; D is possibly TRBD2 (6 bases). This receptor was identified in a female donor in good health and CMV-seronegative. Material: PBMCs. The CDR3 loop reads CASSPVAASSYNEQFF. Here the CDR3 DNA reads TGTGCCAGCAGCCCCGTAGCGGCTAGCTCCTACAATGAGCAGTTCTTC.